This T cell receptor beta chain was obtained from a study of blood T cells in healthy people across ages (dated by TCRdb to about 2015). About the investigation overall: Template switching captured roughly one uniquely barcoded TCR beta cDNA molecule per two T cells in model experiments. To track age-related changes in TCR beta repertoire diversity, the study relied on deep sequencing normalized with unique cDNA molecular identifiers. Four age groups were formed from the donors: young (average roughly 16 years), middle-aged (around 37), aged (approximately 60) and long-lived (82). To avoid experimental bias, donors of different ages were randomly spread across the sequencing lanes. Two additional independent replicas of 1 million unique cDNA reads from the same blood draw were analyzed for two donors (one aged 18 to 30 and one aged 80 or older).

Library creation used 5' RACE. The data were produced on an Illumina HiSeq 2500. A second PCR of about 7 to 12 cycles was run with a J-beta primer mix and a sample-barcoded 5' primer. Each TCR beta cDNA molecule received a unique molecular identifier from a template-switch 5' adaptor carrying 12 random nucleotides. Each sample yielded at least 2.5 million CDR3-containing paired-end reads. All of the RNA was converted into first-strand cDNA using the Mint cDNA synthesis kit, with a TRBC-specific oligonucleotide serving as the primer. All cDNA was treated with uracil-DNA glycosylase and then went through a first 18-cycle PCR with the universal primers M1SS and BC2_uni_R. From the authors' description of their analysis: Normalization of each sample was performed by random selection of 1 million high-quality reads, each carrying a distinct molecular identifier. Instead of being binned into consensus sequences, reads that shared molecular identifiers were thrown out. CDR3 identification, clonotype clustering and error correction used MiTCR with a Q25 quality threshold and the strictest error-elimination algorithm. Lower-bound total TCR beta diversity was estimated with a nonparametric unseen species model using Euler transformation. TCRdb redid the processing of the public reads, applying fastp at Q25 and MiXCR, and retained in-frame beta chains. All rows with the same CDR3 protein become a single entry with the most common DNA and genes. TCRdb, not the authors, supplied the V and J calls. This sample gives 1.5 million to 2 million distinct CDR3 sequences in total; about 35% of them show up just once. The ten largest account for about 11% of the sample.

The donors were a few dozen Caucasian individuals from Russia, aged roughly 6 to 100 years, who were systemically healthy. Each donor gave about 9.2 milliliters of peripheral blood, drawn into EDTA-treated Vacutainer tubes. Ficoll-Paque density-gradient centrifugation was used to isolate PBMCs, with at least 7 million per sample. Total RNA was extracted from PBMCs with Trizol reagent, with at least 5 micrograms obtained per sample. For every donor, an aliquot of PBMCs went through flow cytometry to measure the percentages of naive CD45RAhigh/CD27high T cells. Including the terminal cysteine and phenylalanine, the CDR3 comprises 16 residues. Only the CDR3 DNA stays, 48 bases, in frame from base 1. The germline ends are 14 bases apart after V is trimmed by 1 base and J by 4 bases. CDR1 and CDR2 are read off the germline V gene as MNHEY and SVGEGT. About this clonotype: The antigen it binds to is not known. The record has no base qualities; no much larger clone is one base away.

Study-level results and caveats: Donor CMV infection status was unknown, potentially confounding age-related changes in expanded clonotypes. Observed TCR beta diversity per million T cells fell roughly linearly with age, and a significant reduction was already apparent by age roughly 40. Since profiling was done on bulk unsorted PBMCs, naive and antigen-experienced compartments could not be conclusively compared. Total diversity estimates from one million sequenced T cells were considered lower bounds and underestimates. Observed TCR beta diversity correlated strongly with the percentage of naive T cells measured by flow cytometry. The long-lived group showed more naive CD4+ T cells, fewer expanded clones and increased TCR diversity than the aged group, suggesting age selection.

The receptor was isolated from a woman in her twenties or thirties in good health. The rearrangement joined TRBV6-2 or TRBV6-3 to TRBJ1-5, with TRBD1 tentatively as D gene (6 bases match). The material sequenced was blood. The DNA sequence reads TGTGCCAGCAGTTACTTCCGGGGGGCATATAATCAGCCCCAGCATTTT. This translates into CASSYFRGAYNQPQHF.